The 6 T cell receptor beta chains below all came from one sample that was sequenced in a study. Libraries were prepared by immunoSEQ multiplex PCR; TCRdb keeps only in-frame clonotypes and omits some of them. Here the sample spans tens of thousands of clones, around 93% being singletons. Sample: PBMCs. The receptors originated from a man in his forties with rheumatoid arthritis.

This clone has a single count. The chain has TRBV28 and TRBJ2-2; maybe TRBD1 (7 bases). Looked up from germline, CDR1 is MDHEN and CDR2 is SYDVKM. This CDR3 has 16 residues. Trimming removed 5 bases from V and 5 bases from J, with 18 bases in between. This chain's CDR3 is CASSLAGGLRTGELFF. The CDR3 nucleotides are TGTGCCAGCAGTCTCGCAGGGGGGCTACGGACCGGGGAGCTGTTTTTT.

The V call is TRBV9, the J call TRBJ2-1; D is possibly TRBD2 (5 bases). Germline-derived CDR1 and CDR2 are SGDLS and YYNGEE. Trimming shortened V by 3 bases and J by 0 bases, and 16 bases separated the two germline ends. The CDR3 loop spans 17 amino acids. The CDR3 sequence is CASSALKDFSSYNEQFF. CDR3 in DNA: TGTGCCAGCAGCGCCCTCAAGGACTTTAGCTCCTACAATGAGCAGTTCTTC.

V and J are TRBV9 and TRBJ2-2; the D is unclear. There are 12 residues in the CDR3. The germline gives CDR1 SGDLS, CDR2 YYNGEE. Trimming shortened V by 4 bases and J by 5 bases, and 6 bases separated the two germline ends. The CDR3 protein is CASSIFTGELFF. DNA of the CDR3: TGTGCCAGCAGCATTTTTACCGGGGAGCTGTTTTTT. Filled out from reference TRBV9 and TRBJ2-2, the complete variable domain reads DSGVTQTPKHLITATGQRVTLRCSPRSGDLSVYWYQQSLDQGLQFLIQYYNGEERAKGNILERFSAQQFPDLHSELNLSSLELGDSALYFCASSIFTGELFFGEGSRLTVL.

CDR3 DNA sequence: TGTGCCAGCAGCTTGGGACAGTCCGGGACCCAGTACTTC. Translating it yields CASSLGQSGTQYF. The chain is built from TRBV7-6 and TRBJ2-5; 7 positions agree with TRBD1. This CDR3 spans 13 amino acids. V was pared by 3 bases and J by 7 bases, with 5 bases of the junction left unmatched. The germline V gene encodes CDR1 SGHVS and CDR2 FNYEAQ.

CDR3 nucleotide sequence: TGTGCCAGCAGCCAAGTGTCTCAGCCCCAGCATTTT. It codes for CASSQVSQPQHF. The chain uses TRBV14 and TRBJ1-5; the D is unclear. V was cut by 1 base and J by 6 bases, with 4 bases left in between. The CDR3 loop spans 12 amino acids. Germline CDR1 reads SGHDN; CDR2 reads FVKESK.

This clone has only one observation. The chain joins TRBV5-6 to TRBJ1-5; the D gene is possibly TRBD1 (5 bases). There are 15 residues in the CDR3. V lost 4 bases, J lost 7 bases, and 18 bases lay in between. Germline CDR1 is SGHDT and CDR2 is YYEEEE. CDR3 bases: TGTGCCAGCAGCCTGGGACCTCACCTGGGCCAGCCCCAGCATTTT. This translates into CASSLGPHLGQPQHF.